Described below is a single TCR beta chain sequence and its context. This clone has a handful of counts. Its antigen is still unknown. No quality values exist for individual bases; no much larger clone is one base distant. This entry comes from a study of T cell changes during pregnancy in multiple sclerosis (dated by TCRdb to the late 2010s). For the wider study: The study looked at changes in the T cell repertoire across pregnancy in women with multiple sclerosis.

The method was the immunoSEQ multiplex PCR assay. Held by TCRdb, this immuneACCESS table contains in-frame sequences only and omits some clones. Under half of the omission traces to an unresolved V gene where checked; the cause of the rest is unknown. The sample table contains around 40,000 clones; only one count was recorded for 90% of them. The ten largest account for 0.47% of the sample. The sequence derives from a female donor in good health, enrolled as a control in a pregnancy study. This specimen consisted of CD4+ T cells from peripheral blood mononuclear cells, obtained in the first trimester of pregnancy.

The CDR3 here reads CASSPTRTGQSEAFF. The nucleotides are TGTGCCAGCAGTCCCACTCGGACAGGGCAATCTGAAGCTTTCTTT. The rearranged chain carries TRBV4-2 and TRBJ1-1; 8 middle bases align to TRBD1. The CDR3 covers 15 residues, taking in both the cysteine and the phenylalanine. This entry keeps only the CDR3 DNA: 45 bases, framed from base 1. V lost 6 bases and J lost 6 bases, and the count of bases not matched to a germline gene is 12. CDR1 is given as LGHNA and CDR2 as YNFKEQ, both from the germline V gene.